One and the same sample provided the 3 T cell receptor beta chains below, sequenced in a study of cytomegalovirus exposure and HLA in healthy donors. The PCR had 60 Vbeta and 13 Jbeta primers. Only in-frame clones appear in the TCRdb table, and some are missing; sequencing was by immunoSEQ multiplex PCR. The sample has fewer than 200,000 clones, approximately 75% seen once. The specimen was PBMCs. These receptors were taken from a girl aged 10 to 17 in good health and CMV-seronegative.

This chain links TRBV5-1 with TRBJ1-5; weak D call: TRBD1 (5 bases). The CDR3 loop spans 13 amino acids. V lost 4 bases to trimming and J lost 2 bases, with 7 bases between them. The germline V gene has CDR1 SGHRS and CDR2 YFSETQ. CDR3 residues: CASSPTGNQPQHF. Here the CDR3 DNA reads TGCGCCAGCAGCCCGACAGGCAATCAGCCCCAGCATTTT.

This chain links TRBV7-8 with TRBJ2-3, with D uncertain. Looked up from germline, CDR1 is SGHVS and CDR2 is FQNEAQ. Deletions cut 0 bases from V and 3 bases from J, with 7 bases between. The CDR3 is 14 amino acids. DNA for the CDR3: TGTGCCAGCAGCTTAGCCCTTCTTACAGATACGCAGTATTTT. This gives the protein CASSLALLTDTQYF.

J is TRBJ2-3 and V is TRBV11-2; tentatively, D is TRBD2 (5 bases). Per the germline V gene, CDR1 is SGHAT and CDR2 is FQNNGV. The CDR3 length is 11 residues. V dropped 8 bases and J dropped 6 bases, with 9 bases sitting between them. CDR3 sequence reads: CASGLADTQYF. CDR3 DNA: TGTGCCAGCGGATTAGCGGATACGCAGTATTTT.